Below, 26 T cell receptor beta chains from the same sample are listed, as sequenced in a study of T-cell reconstitution after alpha-beta-depleted transplantation in children (dated by TCRdb to about 2016). Taken with the paper, the label for treatment or condition translates to: allogeneic hematopoietic cell transplantation with graft depleted of TCRalphabeta T cells and CD19 B cells. To prepare the library, PCR was applied. TCRdb shows the sequencer as Illumina HiSeq 2500. Molecular barcoding was employed in the preparation of TCR libraries, with unique molecular identifiers being used to normalize TCRbeta repertoire quantification. TCRdb handled the public reads itself, with Q25 trimming in fastp and clone calling in MiXCR, and kept productive beta chains. One record per CDR3 amino acid sequence lists the most common genes and DNA. The sample data list approximately 350,000 distinct CDR3 sequences, and roughly 16% of these were observed just once. Around 41% of the sample rests with the top ten.

Sequences were derived from PBMCs, mostly from graft donor cells, sampled 360 days after TCRalphabeta/CD19-depleted stem cell transplant. These receptors were collected from a male patient between 2 and 10 years old who had a stem cell transplant for acute lymphoblastic leukemia, so the T cells may come from the graft donor.

This sequence joins TRBV29-1 and TRBJ2-3; TRBD1 or TRBD2 may be the D gene (5 bases each). Germline CDR1 SQVTM, CDR2 ANQGSEA. The ends were cut back, 4 bases at V and 1 base at J, with 9 bases in the middle. The CDR3 length is 13 residues. The CDR3 nucleotides read TGCAGCGTTGTCCCGGGGCGCACAGATACGCAGTATTTT. Its translation is CSVVPGRTDTQYF.

A remark on this clonotype: Its ends do not fully match the called genes, so a read error is possible. The chain joins TRBV20-1 to TRBJ2-3, with D possibly called TRBD1 or TRBD2 (6 bases each). The CDR3 has 17 residues. Germline CDR1 reads DFQATT; CDR2 reads SNEGSKA (reference sequence). Here the CDR3 reads CCARDLVRRQGTGTQYF. CDR3 nucleotide sequence: TGCTGTGCTAGAGATCTGGTGAGGAGGCAGGGGACTGGTACGCAGTATTTT.

This clonotype was detected ten times or more. V and J are TRBV28 and TRBJ2-5; the match to TRBD2 covers 9 bases. The CDR3 contains 18 residues. Trimming removed 1 base from V and 3 bases from J; junction bases left unmatched: 12. The germline V gene encodes CDR1 MDHEN and CDR2 SYDVKM. Written as DNA, the CDR3 is TGTGCCAGCAGTTTATCTTCCCCGTTAGCGGGAGCCGAAGAGACCCAGTACTTC. Translation gives CASSLSSPLAGAEETQYF.

V and J are TRBV18 and TRBJ1-5; tentative D call: TRBD1 (5 bases). CDR3 size: 13 residues. Germline CDR1 reads KGHSH; CDR2 reads LQKENI. V was trimmed by 1 base and J by 5 bases, leaving 6 bases between them. Written as DNA, the CDR3 is TGTGCCAGCTCACCACGAGGGGATCAGCCCCAGCATTTT. This sequence encodes CASSPRGDQPQHF.

This chain joins TRBV6-1 and TRBJ2-2, with 9 bases aligning to TRBD1. Unmatched junction bases numbered 9, after V lost 6 bases and J lost 7 bases. CDR1 and CDR2 from the germline V gene are MNHNS and SASEGT. The CDR3 covers 15 residues. CDR3: CASSSGTGRLGELFF. The CDR3 DNA sequence: TGTGCCAGCAGCTCCGGGACAGGGAGACTCGGGGAGCTGTTTTTT.

This clonotype showed up many times. The chain links TRBV10-3 to TRBJ2-7; 7 bases match TRBD2. Trimming at V came to 6 bases and at J to 6 bases, leaving 11 bases not matched to a gene. CDR3 length: 14 amino acids. Germline values: CDR1 ENHRY, CDR2 SYGVKD. This chain's CDR3 is CAISGPAGAGEQYF. In DNA, the CDR3 is TGTGCCATCAGCGGGCCGGCGGGAGCGGGCGAGCAGTACTTC.

This clonotype was detected many times. This chain connects TRBV15 to TRBJ2-5; TRBD2 aligns across 8 bases. The CDR3 length is 16 residues. After removal of 5 bases from V and 4 bases from J, the junction contained 12 bases not matched to a gene. Germline lookup yields CDR1 LNHNV and CDR2 YYDKDF (reference sequence). CDR3: CATSESIGTSLETQYF. For the CDR3, the DNA is TGTGCCACCAGCGAGTCTATCGGGACTAGTTTAGAGACCCAGTACTTC.

This clonotype was seen a handful of times. V gene TRBV9 combines with J gene TRBJ2-2; 7 bases agree with TRBD2. The CDR3 consists of 16 residues. Losses at the gene ends were 5 bases for V and 4 bases for J; bases not matched to a gene: 11. Germline V gene data show CDR1 as SGDLS and CDR2 as YYNGEE. CDR3 residues: CASSERVREGTGELFF. DNA of the CDR3: TGTGCCAGCAGTGAGCGAGTTAGGGAGGGCACCGGGGAGCTGTTTTTT.

The chain combines TRBV7-3 with TRBJ2-3; TRBD2 is a possible D gene (5 bases). The CDR3 is 15 amino acids. CDR1 is SGHTA, CDR2 FQGTGA, per germline. Trimming removed 4 bases at V and 0 bases at J, with 11 bases between. The chain's CDR3 is CASSSLGLSTDTQYF. CDR3 coding DNA: TGTGCCAGCAGCTCTCTAGGACTGAGCACAGATACGCAGTATTTT.

This clonotype was counted only a few times. The rearrangement uses TRBV27 and TRBJ2-7; 9 nucleotides align to TRBD1. CDR3 size: 14 residues. Trimming cost V 3 bases and J 4 bases; bases outside gene matches: 4. CDR1 and CDR2 (germline): MNHEY, SMNVEV (reference sequence). CDR3 nucleotide sequence: TGTGCCAGCAGTTTCCCGGGACAGGGTTACGAGCAGTACTTC. Its translation: CASSFPGQGYEQYF.

CDR3 sequence reads: CASRGAGDGRGNTIYF. DNA for the CDR3: TGTGCCAGCAGGGGCGCAGGGGACGGAAGAGGAAACACCATATATTTT. The V gene is TRBV12-3 or TRBV12-4, the J gene TRBJ1-3; perhaps TRBD1 as D (6 bases). V was clipped by 6 bases and J by 4 bases, with 19 bases between them. The length of the CDR3 is 16 residues.

This clonotype was seen more than once but under ten times. The J gene is TRBJ2-7, the V gene TRBV10-1, with TRBD2 identical over 7 bases. Looked up from germline, CDR1 is WNHNN and CDR2 is SYGVQD (reference sequence). CDR3 length: 16 residues. With 4 bases clipped from V and 5 bases from J, the junction kept 14 bases outside the gene matches. This chain's CDR3 is CASSVGRFGRPNEQYF. CDR3 in DNA: TGCGCCAGCAGTGTTGGTCGTTTCGGGAGGCCCAACGAGCAGTACTTC.

The chain couples TRBV7-8 to TRBJ2-7; 12 nucleotides match TRBD2. The germline V gene has CDR1 SGHVS and CDR2 FQNEAQ. Trimming took 1 base from V and 2 from J; bases not matched to a gene: 12. The CDR3 is made up of 19 amino acids. CDR3 bases: TGTGCCAGCAGCTTAGTCGGAGTGACTAGCGGGAGCCTAACCTACGAGCAGTACTTC. Translating it yields CASSLVGVTSGSLTYEQYF.

This clonotype was recorded a few times. The gene calls are TRBV12-3 or TRBV12-4 and TRBJ2-3; no definite D call. The CDR3 runs 17 residues. Trimming cost V 6 bases and J 4 bases, with 23 bases left between them. The CDR3 protein is CASSPSGLPYQPDTQYF. CDR3 nucleotide sequence: TGTGCCAGCAGCCCCTCCGGCCTTCCGTACCAACCAGATACGCAGTATTTT.

V and J are TRBV10-3 and TRBJ2-3; D may match TRBD1 or TRBD2 (6 bases each). The V end lost 10 bases, the J end lost 1 base, and 24 bases lay between the germline ends. Germline V CDR1 and CDR2: ENHRY, SYGVKD. The CDR3 runs 17 residues. The CDR3 nucleotides are TGTGCCACCCAAGGGGGACTCGGGGGAGCGGGCACAGATACGCAGTATTTT. It is translated as CATQGGLGGAGTDTQYF.

This clonotype was recorded at least ten times. The chain joins TRBV10-3 to TRBJ2-7; D is undetermined. This CDR3 has 11 residues. V was pared by 2 bases and J by 3 bases, with 2 bases between. Germline V gives CDR1 ENHRY, CDR2 SYGVKD. CDR3 coding DNA: TGTGCCATCAGTGAGGTCTACGAGCAGTACTTC. Protein: CAISEVYEQYF.

The chain has TRBV5-1 and TRBJ2-2; no clear D gene. The V gene lost 1 base and the J gene lost 2 bases, with 9 bases spanning the gap. Germline-derived CDR1 and CDR2 are SGHRS and YFSETQ. This CDR3 region has 15 residues. The CDR3 region is CASSLWQTNTGELFF. Here the CDR3 DNA reads TGCGCCAGCAGCTTGTGGCAGACTAACACCGGGGAGCTGTTTTTT.

The chain is built from TRBV6-5 and TRBJ2-1; 9 bases align to TRBD2. Per the germline V gene, CDR1 is MNHEY and CDR2 is SVGAGI. V lost 3 bases and J lost 6; bases outside the gene matches: 3. The CDR3 runs to 14 residues. The CDR3 loop is CASSYAGGFNEQFF. The CDR3 DNA sequence: TGTGCCAGCAGTTATGCGGGAGGGTTCAATGAGCAGTTCTTC.

This clonotype was found many times. This rearrangement joins TRBV20-1 to TRBJ2-4; D is undetermined. The germline CDR1 and CDR2 sequences are DFQATT and SNEGSKA (reference sequence). Trimming left V 4 bases short and J 4 bases short, with 11 bases between. This CDR3 spans 13 amino acids. CDR3 sequence: CSAKAYTKNIQYF. CDR3 DNA sequence: TGCAGTGCTAAAGCATACACAAAAAACATTCAGTACTTC.

The V call is TRBV28, the J call TRBJ1-5; TRBD1 aligns across 7 bases. This CDR3 is built from 14 residues. Germline V gene sequence: CDR1 MDHEN, CDR2 SYDVKM. V lost 6 bases and J lost 2; bases outside the gene matches: 4. CDR3 in amino acids: CASRRTGGNQPQHF. The CDR3 bases are TGTGCCAGCAGGAGGACAGGTGGCAATCAGCCCCAGCATTTT.

This clonotype has a handful of counts. The chain recombines TRBV5-1 with TRBJ2-5; TRBD1 agrees at 10 bases. V trimming: 4 bases; J trimming: 4 bases; junction bases outside the gene matches: 10. CDR3 length: 16 residues. Germline V lookup: CDR1 SGHRS, CDR2 YFSETQ. The chain's CDR3 is CASSPLGQGRGETQYF. CDR3 nucleotides: TGCGCCAGCAGCCCACTGGGACAGGGGCGTGGAGAGACCCAGTACTTC.

This chain connects TRBV4-3 to TRBJ1-1; D ambiguous. Trimming pared 4 bases from V and 4 bases from J, leaving 16 bases between. CDR1 and CDR2 from the germline V gene are LGHNA and YSLEER. This CDR3 has 15 amino acids. CDR3 amino acids: CASSPDGQGSTEAFF. In nucleotides, the CDR3 is TGCGCCAGCAGCCCGGACGGCCAAGGGTCCACTGAAGCTTTCTTT.

The chain employs TRBV27 and TRBJ2-5, with 11 bases that match TRBD2. The J segment lost 11 bases and the V segment lost 5 bases, leaving 7 bases of the junction unmatched. Germline lookup yields CDR1 MNHEY and CDR2 SMNVEV (reference sequence). The CDR3 runs 13 residues. CDR3 coding DNA: TGTGCCAGCAGTCCACAGGGACTAGCGGTTCAGTACTTC. Residues: CASSPQGLAVQYF.

This clonotype was counted only a few times. The V call is TRBV7-9, the J call TRBJ2-1; 7 bases fit TRBD2. Germline trimming cut 5 bases from V and 4 bases from J; bases unmatched to any gene: 5. Germline V gives CDR1 SEHNR, CDR2 FQNEAQ (reference sequence). CDR3 size: 14 residues. As DNA, the CDR3 is TGTGCCAGCAGCATCGGACTAGTGTACAATGAGCAGTTCTTC. Amino acid sequence: CASSIGLVYNEQFF.

Only a few counts were recorded for this clonotype. The genes are TRBV6-2 or TRBV6-3 and TRBJ2-3; D unresolved. Germline V gene lookup returns CDR1 MNHEY and CDR2 SVGEGT. The CDR3 covers 15 residues. V shed 2 bases and J shed 2 bases, with 11 bases lying between them. The CDR3 sequence is CASSYRQLITDTQYF. The CDR3 DNA sequence: TGTGCCAGCAGTTACCGGCAGCTAATCACAGATACGCAGTATTTT.

This clonotype was seen a few times. The chain joins TRBV28 to TRBJ1-2; TRBD1 matches 7 bases. V was pared by 6 bases and J by 3 bases, with 4 bases of the junction left unmatched. There are 13 residues in the CDR3. Germline V gene sequence: CDR1 MDHEN, CDR2 SYDVKM. CDR3 amino acids: CASSTQGDYGYTF. In DNA form, the CDR3 reads TGTGCCAGCAGCACTCAGGGGGACTATGGCTACACCTTC.